Listed below are T cell receptor beta chains from one sample, sequenced in a study of blood T cell repertoires in COVID-19. Using immunoSEQ multiplex PCR, the repertoire was profiled, and TCRdb retains in-frame clones only, with some absent. In the table there are 470,000 or so clones, around 89% of which are singletons. Sequencing was done on a sample of peripheral blood. The receptors here all came from a woman aged 30 to 39 with acute or convalescent COVID-19. Each CDR3 is given with its conserved first and last residue. Each record gives: CDR3 DNA, CDR3 protein, J gene, D gene, V gene, clone size. The D gene is left open where the match is weak. Where a row states a size, it is once, few, many or the class of an expanded clone; other rows omit it.

CDR3 DNA: TGTGCCAGCAGTGCAGCCGGGGGGAGCAATCAGCCCCAGCATTTT
CDR3 protein: CASSAAGGSNQPQHF
J gene: TRBJ1-5
D gene: .
V gene: TRBV28
clone size: .

CDR3 DNA: TGTGCCAGCACCACCGGAGAGGCCTACAATGAGCAGTTCTTC
CDR3 protein: CASTTGEAYNEQFF
J gene: TRBJ2-1
D gene: .
V gene: TRBV11-2
clone size: .

CDR3 DNA: TGCGCCAGCAGCTACACAGGCTGGAACACTGAAGCTTTCTTT
CDR3 protein: CASSYTGWNTEAFF
J gene: TRBJ1-1
D gene: .
V gene: TRBV5-1
clone size: .

CDR3 DNA: TGTGCCTGTTCCCGACTAGCGGGGGGCCACACCCTCAGCTACGAGCAGTACTTC
CDR3 protein: CACSRLAGGHTLSYEQYF
J gene: TRBJ2-7
D gene: TRBD2
V gene: TRBV30
clone size: .

CDR3 DNA: TGTGCCAGCAGTCTAACAGGGGGTCAGCCCCAGCATTTT
CDR3 protein: CASSLTGGQPQHF
J gene: TRBJ1-5
D gene: TRBD1
V gene: TRBV27
clone size: .

CDR3 DNA: TGCGCCAGCAGCTTGAATCGGTGGAGCTCCTATAATTCACCCCTCCACTTT
CDR3 protein: CASSLNRWSSYNSPLHF
J gene: TRBJ1-6
D gene: .
V gene: TRBV5-1
clone size: .

CDR3 DNA: TGTGCCAGCAGCCAAGATATGACAGGGCTCTATGGCTACACCTTC
CDR3 protein: CASSQDMTGLYGYTF
J gene: TRBJ1-2
D gene: TRBD1
V gene: TRBV3-1/TRBV3-2
clone size: .

CDR3 DNA: TGCGCCAGCAGCTTGTGGCAGGGTGGTTACGAGCAGTACTTC
CDR3 protein: CASSLWQGGYEQYF
J gene: TRBJ2-7
D gene: .
V gene: TRBV5-1
clone size: once

CDR3 DNA: TGTGCCAGCAGTTACTCGTTCCGGGGATCGGGCTCCTACAATGAGCAGTTCTTC
CDR3 protein: CASSYSFRGSGSYNEQFF
J gene: TRBJ2-1
D gene: .
V gene: TRBV6-2/TRBV6-3
clone size: .

CDR3 DNA: TGTGCCAGCAGCCCGCGGGGGAATCAGCCCCAGCATTTT
CDR3 protein: CASSPRGNQPQHF
J gene: TRBJ1-5
D gene: .
V gene: TRBV6-5
clone size: .

CDR3 DNA: TGTGTCACTTTACAGGGGGCTGGGGACGAGCAGTACTTC
CDR3 protein: CVTLQGAGDEQYF
J gene: TRBJ2-7
D gene: TRBD1
V gene: TRBV7-8
clone size: .

CDR3 DNA: TGTGCCAGCAGTGAATTGGGACAAAAAGCTTTCTTT
CDR3 protein: CASSELGQKAFF
J gene: TRBJ1-1
D gene: .
V gene: TRBV25-1
clone size: .

CDR3 DNA: TGTGCCAGCAGCCATCGACAGTACCCCTACTATGGCTACACCTTC
CDR3 protein: CASSHRQYPYYGYTF
J gene: TRBJ1-2
D gene: .
V gene: TRBV28
clone size: .

CDR3 DNA: TGTGCCAGCAGCCAGGACCTAGCGGGGTCCTACGAGCAGTACTTC
CDR3 protein: CASSQDLAGSYEQYF
J gene: TRBJ2-7
D gene: TRBD2
V gene: TRBV4-2
clone size: .

CDR3 DNA: TGTGCCAGCAGCCCGGGCCTCGGGAGTTACGAGCAGTACTTC
CDR3 protein: CASSPGLGSYEQYF
J gene: TRBJ2-7
D gene: .
V gene: TRBV3-1/TRBV3-2
clone size: .

CDR3 DNA: TGTGCCACCCGGGACAGAGGCCCTGAAGCTTTCTTT
CDR3 protein: CATRDRGPEAFF
J gene: TRBJ1-1
D gene: TRBD1
V gene: TRBV19
clone size: many

CDR3 DNA: TGTGCCAGCAGTCCCCCGCGGGGTCCCCTCCACTTT
CDR3 protein: CASSPPRGPLHF
J gene: TRBJ1-6
D gene: .
V gene: TRBV28
clone size: many

CDR3 DNA: TGTGCCAGTAGTGCTCGCGGGGGGGGCTCCTACAATGAGCAGTTCTTC
CDR3 protein: CASSARGGGSYNEQFF
J gene: TRBJ2-1
D gene: TRBD2
V gene: TRBV19
clone size: .

CDR3 DNA: TGCGCCAGCAGCTTAGGAGGGGCGAGCCAGCCCCAGCATTTT
CDR3 protein: CASSLGGASQPQHF
J gene: TRBJ1-5
D gene: .
V gene: TRBV5-1
clone size: .

CDR3 DNA: TGCGCCAGCAGCCTACAACAGGGAGCCTACGAGCAGTACTTC
CDR3 protein: CASSLQQGAYEQYF
J gene: TRBJ2-7
D gene: .
V gene: TRBV4-1
clone size: .

CDR3 DNA: TGTGCCAGCAGCTCGCTCGCCGGGACTAGATATACAGATACGCAGTATTTT
CDR3 protein: CASSSLAGTRYTDTQYF
J gene: TRBJ2-3
D gene: TRBD2
V gene: TRBV5-6
clone size: .

CDR3 DNA: TGTGCCAGCAGCCAGATGACTAGCAGGAGGCTATACTTC
CDR3 protein: CASSQMTSRRLYF
J gene: TRBJ2-7
D gene: TRBD2
V gene: TRBV9
clone size: .

CDR3 DNA: TGTGCCAGCCGGGCAGGTGGGAGCTCCTACGAGCAGTACTTC
CDR3 protein: CASRAGGSSYEQYF
J gene: TRBJ2-7
D gene: .
V gene: TRBV2
clone size: .

CDR3 DNA: TGTGCCAGTAGTCCCAGAACCGGGACAGGGGCCGGCTACACCTTC
CDR3 protein: CASSPRTGTGAGYTF
J gene: TRBJ1-2
D gene: TRBD1
V gene: TRBV19
clone size: .

CDR3 DNA: TGTGCCAGCAGTCGGACAGGGGGTGTAGATGAGCAGTTCTTC
CDR3 protein: CASSRTGGVDEQFF
J gene: TRBJ2-1
D gene: TRBD1
V gene: TRBV27
clone size: .

CDR3 DNA: TGTGCCAGCGGGGAGACCGGTGGGGCCAACGTCCTGACTTTC
CDR3 protein: CASGETGGANVLTF
J gene: TRBJ2-6
D gene: .
V gene: TRBV7-3
clone size: once

CDR3 DNA: TGCGCCAGCAGCCGCCTTAGCGGGGAGAACACCGGGGAGCTGTTTTTT
CDR3 protein: CASSRLSGENTGELFF
J gene: TRBJ2-2
D gene: TRBD2
V gene: TRBV4-1
clone size: .

CDR3 DNA: TGTGCCAGCAGCCCCCGTTGGGGGCGAAGCTCCTACGAGCAGTACTTC
CDR3 protein: CASSPRWGRSSYEQYF
J gene: TRBJ2-7
D gene: .
V gene: TRBV5-6
clone size: .

CDR3 DNA: TGTGCCAGCAGTTCCTATCGACAGGGTGATCAGCCCCAGCATTTT
CDR3 protein: CASSSYRQGDQPQHF
J gene: TRBJ1-5
D gene: TRBD1
V gene: TRBV6-2/TRBV6-3
clone size: .

CDR3 DNA: TGTGCCAGCAGTGAACGGGGGTCAGCAGATACGCAGTATTTT
CDR3 protein: CASSERGSADTQYF
J gene: TRBJ2-3
D gene: .
V gene: TRBV2
clone size: .

CDR3 DNA: TGTGCCAGCAGCGCCAGGGGGTCCGGAAACACCATATATTTT
CDR3 protein: CASSARGSGNTIYF
J gene: TRBJ1-3
D gene: TRBD1
V gene: TRBV5-4
clone size: .

CDR3 DNA: TGTGCCAGCAGCTTATCGGCAGGGGTTTTCAATGAGCAGTTCTTC
CDR3 protein: CASSLSAGVFNEQFF
J gene: TRBJ2-1
D gene: .
V gene: TRBV7-9
clone size: .

CDR3 DNA: TGTGCCAGCACACATGGGGACTTGAGCAATCAGCCCCAGCATTTT
CDR3 protein: CASTHGDLSNQPQHF
J gene: TRBJ1-5
D gene: .
V gene: TRBV21-1
clone size: .

CDR3 DNA: TGTGCCAGCAGTTCGGGACAGCAATACAATGAGCAGTTCTTC
CDR3 protein: CASSSGQQYNEQFF
J gene: TRBJ2-1
D gene: TRBD1
V gene: TRBV27
clone size: .

CDR3 DNA: TGTGCCAGCACGCCCGGGGGCGGGGGGACAGATACGCAGTATTTT
CDR3 protein: CASTPGGGGTDTQYF
J gene: TRBJ2-3
D gene: TRBD2
V gene: TRBV7-6
clone size: .

CDR3 DNA: TGTGCCAGCAGCCTCCGTAGTGCGGTCGAAAAACTGTTTTTT
CDR3 protein: CASSLRSAVEKLFF
J gene: TRBJ1-4
D gene: .
V gene: TRBV5-5
clone size: .

CDR3 DNA: TGTGCCAGCAGCCAACAGGGGGCTGGGGCCAACGTCCTGACTTTC
CDR3 protein: CASSQQGAGANVLTF
J gene: TRBJ2-6
D gene: TRBD1
V gene: TRBV3-1/TRBV3-2
clone size: .

CDR3 DNA: TGTGCCAGCAGCTCTGAGGTAGCCAAAAACATTCAGTACTTC
CDR3 protein: CASSSEVAKNIQYF
J gene: TRBJ2-4
D gene: .
V gene: TRBV11-2
clone size: .

CDR3 DNA: TGTGCCAGCAGCTTTGGGACAGGGCTTAACTATGGCTACACCTTC
CDR3 protein: CASSFGTGLNYGYTF
J gene: TRBJ1-2
D gene: TRBD1
V gene: TRBV7-2
clone size: .

CDR3 DNA: TGCAGTGCCACCCCCGGGAGAGCGCAGTATTTT
CDR3 protein: CSATPGRAQYF
J gene: TRBJ2-3
D gene: .
V gene: TRBV20-1
clone size: .

CDR3 DNA: TGTGCCAGCAGCCACACCTACAATGAGCAGTTCTTC
CDR3 protein: CASSHTYNEQFF
J gene: TRBJ2-1
D gene: .
V gene: TRBV13
clone size: .

CDR3 DNA: TGTGCCAGCAGCCAAAAGCGGTTTCGGCAGTACTTC
CDR3 protein: CASSQKRFRQYF
J gene: TRBJ2-7
D gene: .
V gene: TRBV14
clone size: .

CDR3 DNA: TGTGCCAGCAGCCAAGCGACGGGGGGGCCGTATTACAATGAGCAGTTCTTC
CDR3 protein: CASSQATGGPYYNEQFF
J gene: TRBJ2-1
D gene: TRBD2
V gene: TRBV3-1/TRBV3-2
clone size: .

CDR3 DNA: TGTGCCAGTAGTACCCAACAGGGGGCGTCCGCCTACGAGCAGTACTTC
CDR3 protein: CASSTQQGASAYEQYF
J gene: TRBJ2-7
D gene: TRBD1
V gene: TRBV19
clone size: .

CDR3 DNA: TGTGCCATCACCCCGACAGGGAACTATGGCTACACCTTC
CDR3 protein: CAITPTGNYGYTF
J gene: TRBJ1-2
D gene: TRBD1
V gene: TRBV10-3
clone size: .

CDR3 DNA: TGTGCCAGCAGCCACCCCACAGAGCCGACCTCTGGAAACACCATATATTTT
CDR3 protein: CASSHPTEPTSGNTIYF
J gene: TRBJ1-3
D gene: .
V gene: TRBV3-1/TRBV3-2
clone size: .

CDR3 DNA: TGTGCCATCAGTGATTTAGCGGGGGGTCACAATGAGCAGTTCTTC
CDR3 protein: CAISDLAGGHNEQFF
J gene: TRBJ2-1
D gene: TRBD2
V gene: TRBV10-3
clone size: .

CDR3 DNA: TGTGCCAGCAGTTTATTTGGAGGAGGGAGCACCGGGGAGCTGTTTTTT
CDR3 protein: CASSLFGGGSTGELFF
J gene: TRBJ2-2
D gene: .
V gene: TRBV27
clone size: many

CDR3 DNA: TGCGCCAGCAGCTCTCGGACAGGGGTAATGAACACTGAAGCTTTCTTT
CDR3 protein: CASSSRTGVMNTEAFF
J gene: TRBJ1-1
D gene: TRBD1
V gene: TRBV5-1
clone size: once

CDR3 DNA: TGTGCCAGCAGTTTAGAAGCAAACACTGAAGCTTTCTTT
CDR3 protein: CASSLEANTEAFF
J gene: TRBJ1-1
D gene: .
V gene: TRBV28
clone size: .

CDR3 DNA: TGTGCCAGCAGCATTCTCACCTCGGCCCAGTACTTC
CDR3 protein: CASSILTSAQYF
J gene: TRBJ2-5
D gene: .
V gene: TRBV7-9
clone size: .

CDR3 DNA: TGTGCCAGCTCAGGCGGGACAGGGGATCAGCCCCAGCATTTT
CDR3 protein: CASSGGTGDQPQHF
J gene: TRBJ1-5
D gene: TRBD1
V gene: TRBV18
clone size: .

CDR3 DNA: TGTGCCAGCAGCTTAGCCAGCGGGGGGACTGGGCCCCTCTACAATGAGCAGTTCTTC
CDR3 protein: CASSLASGGTGPLYNEQFF
J gene: TRBJ2-1
D gene: TRBD2
V gene: TRBV5-6
clone size: .

CDR3 DNA: TGTGCCAGCTCCGAACGTCGCGTCCGGGACTCCGGGCAGTATTTT
CDR3 protein: CASSERRVRDSGQYF
J gene: TRBJ2-3
D gene: .
V gene: TRBV18
clone size: .